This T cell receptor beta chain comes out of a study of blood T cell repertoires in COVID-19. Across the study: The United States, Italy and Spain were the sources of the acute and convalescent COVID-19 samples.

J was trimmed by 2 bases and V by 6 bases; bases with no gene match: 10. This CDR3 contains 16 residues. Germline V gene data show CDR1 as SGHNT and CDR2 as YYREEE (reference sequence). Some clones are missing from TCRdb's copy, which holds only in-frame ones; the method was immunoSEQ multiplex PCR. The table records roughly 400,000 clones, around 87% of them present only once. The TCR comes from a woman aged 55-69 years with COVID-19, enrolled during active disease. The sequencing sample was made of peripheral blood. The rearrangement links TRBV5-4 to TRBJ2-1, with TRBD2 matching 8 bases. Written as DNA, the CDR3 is TGTGCCAGCACCCTGTGGAGCGGGGGCCCCTACAATGAGCAGTTCTTC. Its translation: CASTLWSGGPYNEQFF.